The rows below give T cell receptor beta chains drawn from one sample of a study of CD8+ T cells in alopecia areata. Generated by immunoSEQ multiplex PCR, the TCRdb table keeps only in-frame clones and is missing some. The sample carries around 270,000 clones, about 62% recorded once. Sequencing used CD4+ T cells sorted from blood, obtained at week 24, from a patient treated with tofacitinib. Receptors originate from a human donor with alopecia areata. Both conserved end residues are part of each CDR3. The D gene is left open where the match is weak. Not every row has a clone size; where given, it reads once, few, many or a size class.

d_call	clone_size	v_call	j_call	cdr3_aa	cdr3_nt
TRBD1	few	TRBV5-1	TRBJ1-5	CASSLTGENQPQHF	TGCGCCAGCAGCTTGACAGGGGAGAATCAGCCCCAGCATTTT
-	-	TRBV6-5	TRBJ1-2	CASSYSIAVVGDGYTF	TGTGCCAGCAGTTACTCGATCGCGGTTGTGGGTGATGGCTACACCTTC
TRBD1	-	TRBV5-1	TRBJ2-2	CASSRGQTGELFF	TGCGCCAGCAGCAGGGGACAGACCGGGGAGCTGTTTTTT
-	-	TRBV29-1	TRBJ2-3	CSAQGRGLGTDTQYF	TGCAGCGCTCAAGGGCGGGGGCTTGGCACAGATACGCAGTATTTT
-	-	TRBV9	TRBJ2-2	CASSVEGTGELFF	TGTGCCAGCAGCGTAGAGGGCACCGGGGAGCTGTTTTTT
-	-	TRBV19	TRBJ1-5	CASSIVGDSSNQPQHF	TGTGCCAGTAGTATAGTTGGCGACAGCAGCAATCAGCCCCAGCATTTT
-	-	TRBV14	TRBJ1-2	CASSQDPGPPIQGYTF	TGTGCCAGCAGCCAAGATCCAGGCCCCCCCATCCAGGGCTACACCTTC
-	-	TRBV29-1	TRBJ2-1	CSVDGGPLNEQFF	TGCAGCGTTGACGGGGGCCCTCTCAATGAGCAGTTCTTC
-	few	TRBV30	TRBJ2-7	CASWGEAYEQYF	TGTGCCTCATGGGGGGAGGCCTACGAGCAGTACTTC
-	few	TRBV6-6	TRBJ2-2	CASSVTRDTGELFF	TGTGCCAGCAGTGTAACTAGGGACACCGGGGAGCTGTTTTTT
TRBD2	-	TRBV29-1	TRBJ2-7	CSVREVAFVQYF	TGCAGCGTCCGGGAGGTGGCGTTTGTGCAGTACTTC
TRBD1	once	TRBV5-1	TRBJ2-3	CASSSQGVTDTQYF	TGCGCCAGCAGCTCACAGGGGGTGACAGATACGCAGTATTTT
-	-	TRBV29-1	TRBJ2-7	CSVVGNRVSHEQYF	TGCAGCGTTGTAGGGAACAGGGTCAGTCACGAGCAGTACTTC
-	-	TRBV18	TRBJ2-7	CASSLEGHEQYF	TGTGCCAGCTCCCTCGAGGGGCACGAGCAGTACTTC
-	-	TRBV7-6	TRBJ1-5	CASSLGAGPQPQHF	TGTGCCAGCAGCTTAGGGGCAGGGCCTCAGCCCCAGCATTTT
TRBD2	-	TRBV19	TRBJ2-3	CASSIASGRTDTQYF	TGTGCCAGTAGTATCGCTAGCGGTCGCACAGATACGCAGTATTTT
TRBD2	-	TRBV6-1	TRBJ2-3	CASAQREDTDTQYF	TGTGCCAGCGCCCAGCGGGAGGACACAGATACGCAGTATTTT
-	few	TRBV7-9	TRBJ1-3	CASSGRQGGNTIYF	TGTGCCAGCAGCGGAAGACAAGGTGGAAACACCATATATTTT
TRBD2	-	TRBV30	TRBJ2-3	CAWRSSGVRTDTQYF	TGTGCCTGGAGGTCTAGCGGGGTGAGGACAGATACGCAGTATTTT
TRBD1	few	TRBV7-2	TRBJ1-4	CASSPGTAEEKLFF	TGTGCCAGCAGCCCCGGGACAGCAGAAGAAAAACTGTTTTTT
-	-	TRBV20-1	TRBJ2-1	CSASRGNEQFF	TGCAGTGCTAGCCGGGGGAATGAGCAGTTCTTC
-	-	TRBV30	TRBJ2-1	CAWSVPPALYNEQFF	TGTGCCTGGAGTGTTCCCCCGGCCCTCTACAATGAGCAGTTCTTC
-	-	TRBV29-1	TRBJ2-3	CSVAGSSADTQYF	TGCAGCGTTGCAGGGTCGTCCGCAGATACGCAGTATTTT
-	few	TRBV5-4	TRBJ2-4	CASSLEGRGQYF	TGTGCCAGCAGCTTGGAGGGACGGGGTCAGTACTTC
-	-	TRBV30	TRBJ1-5	CAWSVRRGPRVGSNQPQHF	TGTGCCTGGAGTGTACGTCGGGGCCCTAGGGTGGGGAGCAATCAGCCCCAGCATTTT
-	-	TRBV29-1	TRBJ1-1	CSVHTGAMNTEAFF	TGCAGCGTTCATACTGGGGCCATGAACACTGAAGCTTTCTTT
-	few	TRBV5-6	TRBJ2-3	CASRAAPDTQYF	TGTGCCAGCAGGGCTGCCCCCGATACGCAGTATTTT
TRBD2	-	TRBV29-1	TRBJ2-3	CSVEASSGEDTDTQYF	TGCAGCGTTGAGGCTTCTAGCGGGGAAGATACAGATACGCAGTATTTT
TRBD1	few	TRBV30	TRBJ2-3	CAWTSGNRGSSADTQYF	TGTGCCTGGACCAGCGGAAACAGGGGAAGTAGCGCAGATACGCAGTATTTT
TRBD2	-	TRBV30	TRBJ2-3	CAWSRGLATDTQYF	TGTGCCTGGAGTCGGGGACTAGCGACAGATACGCAGTATTTT
-	-	TRBV10-3	TRBJ2-2	CAISVQRSTGELFF	TGTGCCATCAGTGTCCAGCGGTCCACCGGGGAGCTGTTTTTT
-	-	TRBV4-2	TRBJ2-7	CASSQDWAASYEQYF	TGTGCCAGCAGCCAAGATTGGGCAGCCTCCTACGAGCAGTACTTC
TRBD2	-	TRBV4-1	TRBJ2-3	CASSQRLAGNTDTQYF	TGCGCCAGCAGCCAACGACTAGCGGGGAACACAGATACGCAGTATTTT
-	-	TRBV4-1	TRBJ1-2	CASSREEVTAQIYGYTF	TGCGCCAGCAGCAGAGAAGAGGTGACAGCACAAATCTATGGCTACACCTTC
-	few	TRBV21-1	TRBJ2-7	CASRGTAPYKQYF	TGTGCCAGCCGCGGGACGGCACCCTACAAGCAGTACTTC
-	-	TRBV5-1	TRBJ2-1	CASSSGQPPNEQFF	TGCGCCAGCAGCTCTGGACAGCCACCCAATGAGCAGTTCTTC
-	-	TRBV4-3	TRBJ2-2	CASSQDGSSRNTGELFF	TGCGCCAGCAGCCAAGATGGATCTAGCCGGAACACCGGGGAGCTGTTTTTT
TRBD2	-	TRBV5-1	TRBJ2-1	CASSLDPRGGRNEQFF	TGCGCCAGCAGCTTGGACCCCCGGGGGGGCAGAAATGAGCAGTTCTTC
TRBD2	-	TRBV30	TRBJ2-5	CAGASGQETQYF	TGTGCCGGAGCTAGCGGCCAAGAGACCCAGTACTTC
TRBD1	-	TRBV5-1	TRBJ2-6	CASSTGTGANVLTF	TGCGCCAGCTCGACAGGGACCGGGGCCAACGTCCTGACTTTC
TRBD1	-	TRBV5-6	TRBJ2-7	CASSQAPGQATYEQYF	TGTGCCAGCAGCCAAGCCCCGGGACAGGCCACCTACGAGCAGTACTTC
-	once	TRBV5-1	TRBJ1-2	CASSQDAGANGYTF	TGCGCCAGCAGCCAAGATGCAGGGGCCAATGGCTACACCTTC
-	few	TRBV18	TRBJ2-1	CASSPRMDEQFF	TGTGCCAGCTCACCACGGATGGATGAGCAGTTCTTC
-	-	TRBV29-1	TRBJ2-7	CSVEGQLSSYEQYF	TGCAGCGTTGAAGGACAGCTAAGCTCCTACGAGCAGTACTTC
-	-	TRBV30	TRBJ1-6	CACPDPGVSYNSPLHF	TGTGCCTGTCCCGACCCAGGGGTCTCCTATAATTCACCCCTCCACTTT
TRBD1	-	TRBV4-2	TRBJ1-2	CASRRQGTGYGYTF	TGTGCCAGCAGAAGACAGGGGACCGGCTATGGCTACACCTTC
-	-	TRBV4-3	TRBJ1-1	CASSQDLLWGTEAFF	TGCGCCAGCAGCCAAGATCTCTTGTGGGGCACTGAAGCTTTCTTT
-	-	TRBV15	TRBJ2-7	CATSRETGIPTYEQYF	TGTGCCACCAGCAGGGAAACAGGGATACCTACCTACGAGCAGTACTTC
TRBD1	few	TRBV4-1	TRBJ2-1	CASSHPMTGSNEQFF	TGCGCCAGCAGCCACCCGATGACAGGGTCCAATGAGCAGTTCTTC
TRBD1	-	TRBV7-2	TRBJ1-6	CASSFQGGNNSPLHF	TGTGCCAGCAGCTTTCAGGGGGGCAATAATTCACCCCTCCACTTT
-	-	TRBV6-1	TRBJ1-2	CASSDTDNYYGYTF	TGTGCCAGCAGTGATACCGACAACTACTATGGCTACACCTTC
TRBD1	-	TRBV10-3	TRBJ1-2	CAILPSGQIYGYTF	TGTGCCATCCTTCCCTCGGGACAGATTTATGGCTACACCTTC
-	-	TRBV7-9	TRBJ1-2	CASSARGWDYGYTF	TGTGCCAGCAGCGCCCGAGGGTGGGACTATGGCTACACCTTC
-	-	TRBV6-1	TRBJ1-6	CASSNLLSPLHF	TGTGCCAGCTCGAATCTCTTATCACCCCTCCACTTT
-	few	TRBV4-1	TRBJ2-3	CASSQVPDTDTQYF	TGCGCCAGCAGCCAAGTCCCCGACACAGATACGCAGTATTTT
-	-	TRBV28	TRBJ1-2	CASRPGTSAGYTF	TGTGCCAGCAGACCCGGGACATCGGCCGGCTACACCTTC
TRBD2	-	TRBV4-2	TRBJ2-3	CASSQGGNRDTQYF	TGTGCCAGCAGCCAGGGAGGGAACAGGGATACGCAGTATTTT
-	many	TRBV7-3	TRBJ2-1	CASSPNTNEQFF	TGTGCCAGCAGCCCCAACACCAATGAGCAGTTCTTC
-	-	TRBV23-1	TRBJ1-2	CASSQGARSYGYTF	TGCGCCAGCAGTCAGGGGGCGCGGAGCTATGGCTACACCTTC